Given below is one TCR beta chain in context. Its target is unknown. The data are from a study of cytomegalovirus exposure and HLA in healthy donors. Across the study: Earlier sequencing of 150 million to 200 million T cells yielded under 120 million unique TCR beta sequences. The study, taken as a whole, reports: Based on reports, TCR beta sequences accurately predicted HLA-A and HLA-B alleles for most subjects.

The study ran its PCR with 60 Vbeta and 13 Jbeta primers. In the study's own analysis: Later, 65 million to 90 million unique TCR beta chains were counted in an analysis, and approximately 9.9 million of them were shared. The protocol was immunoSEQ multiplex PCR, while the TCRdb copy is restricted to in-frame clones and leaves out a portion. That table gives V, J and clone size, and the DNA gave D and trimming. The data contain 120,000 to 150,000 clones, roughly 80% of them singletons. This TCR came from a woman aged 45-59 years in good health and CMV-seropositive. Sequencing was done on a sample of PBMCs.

CDR3 loop: CASSLGGPTTGNTIYF. CDR3 nucleotides: TGTGCCAGCAGCTTGGGGGGGCCCACGACTGGAAACACCATATATTTT. This chain links TRBV7-3 with TRBJ1-3, with D perhaps matching TRBD1 (6 bases). CDR1 is SGHTA, CDR2 FQGTGA, per germline. The germline V and J ends were trimmed by 3 bases and 2 bases, with 14 bases remaining between them. The CDR3 runs to 16 residues. Drawing the rest from reference TRBV7-3 and TRBJ1-3, the complete variable domain is GAGVSQTPSNKVTEKGKYVELRCDPISGHTALYWYRQSLGQGPEFLIYFQGTGAADDSGLPNDRFFAVRPEGSVSTLKIQRTERGDSAVYLCASSLGGPTTGNTIYFGEGSWLTVV.